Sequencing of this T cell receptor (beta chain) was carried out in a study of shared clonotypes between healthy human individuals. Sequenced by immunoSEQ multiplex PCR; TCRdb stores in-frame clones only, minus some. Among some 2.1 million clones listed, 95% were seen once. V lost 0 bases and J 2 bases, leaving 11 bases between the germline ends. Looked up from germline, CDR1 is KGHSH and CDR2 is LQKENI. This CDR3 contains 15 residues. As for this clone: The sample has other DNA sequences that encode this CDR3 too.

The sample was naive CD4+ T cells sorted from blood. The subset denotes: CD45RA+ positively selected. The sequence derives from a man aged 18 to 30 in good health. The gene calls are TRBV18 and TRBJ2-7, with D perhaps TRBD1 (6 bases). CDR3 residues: CASSPPGQGTYEQYF. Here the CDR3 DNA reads TGTGCCAGCTCACCACCAGGGCAGGGGACCTACGAGCAGTACTTC.